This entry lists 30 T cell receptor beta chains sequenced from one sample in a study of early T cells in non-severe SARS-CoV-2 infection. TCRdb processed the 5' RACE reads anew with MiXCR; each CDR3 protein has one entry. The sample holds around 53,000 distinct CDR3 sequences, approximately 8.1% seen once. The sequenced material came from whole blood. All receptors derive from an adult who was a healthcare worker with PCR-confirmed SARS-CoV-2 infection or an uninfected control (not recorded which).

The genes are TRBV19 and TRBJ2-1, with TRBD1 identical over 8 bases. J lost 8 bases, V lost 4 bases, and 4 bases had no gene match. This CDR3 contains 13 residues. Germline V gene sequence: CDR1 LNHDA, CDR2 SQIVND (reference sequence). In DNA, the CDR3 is TGTGCCAGTAGTAGACAGGGGTTGTATGAGCAGTTCTTC. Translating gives CASSRQGLYEQFF.

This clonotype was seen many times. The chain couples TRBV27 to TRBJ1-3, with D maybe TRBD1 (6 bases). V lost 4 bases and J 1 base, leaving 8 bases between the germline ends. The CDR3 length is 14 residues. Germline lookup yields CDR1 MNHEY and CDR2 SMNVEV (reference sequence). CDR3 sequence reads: CASSSGQSGNTIYF. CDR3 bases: TGTGCCAGCAGTTCCGGACAGTCTGGAAACACCATATATTTT.

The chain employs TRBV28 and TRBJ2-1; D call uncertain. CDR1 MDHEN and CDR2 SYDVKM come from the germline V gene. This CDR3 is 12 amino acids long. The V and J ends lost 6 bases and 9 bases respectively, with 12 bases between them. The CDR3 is CASRPAGREQFF. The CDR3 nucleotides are TGTGCCAGCAGACCCGCTGGGCGTGAGCAGTTCTTC. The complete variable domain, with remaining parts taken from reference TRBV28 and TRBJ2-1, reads DVKVTQSSRYLVKRTGEKVFLECVQDMDHENMFWYRQDPGLGLRLIYFSYDVKMKEKGDIPEGYSVSREKKERFSLILESASTNQTSMYLCASRPAGREQFFGPGTRLTVL.

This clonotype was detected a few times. The CDR3 coding sequence is TGTGCCAGTAGTATGGGTCTAGCGGGGGGAAGAGGGAGCACAGATACGCAGTATTTT. Its translation is CASSMGLAGGRGSTDTQYF. The gene calls are TRBV19 and TRBJ2-3, with 11 bases lining up with TRBD2. V gave up 3 bases and J gave up 0 bases; unmatched junction bases: 11. Germline-derived CDR1 and CDR2 are LNHDA and SQIVND (reference sequence). The CDR3 has 19 amino acids.

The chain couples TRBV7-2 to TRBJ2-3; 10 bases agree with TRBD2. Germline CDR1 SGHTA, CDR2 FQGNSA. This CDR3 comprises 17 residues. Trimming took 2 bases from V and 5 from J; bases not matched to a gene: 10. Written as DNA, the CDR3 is TGTGCCAGCAGCTTAACGATAAGCGGGGGGGCCGGAGATACGCAGTATTTT. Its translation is CASSLTISGGAGDTQYF.

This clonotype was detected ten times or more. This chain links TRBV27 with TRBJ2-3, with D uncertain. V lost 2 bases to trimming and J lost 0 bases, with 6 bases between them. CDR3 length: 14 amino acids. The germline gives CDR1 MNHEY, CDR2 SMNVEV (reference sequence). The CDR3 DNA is TGTGCCAGCAGTTTACGGAGAAGCACAGATACGCAGTATTTT. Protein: CASSLRRSTDTQYF.

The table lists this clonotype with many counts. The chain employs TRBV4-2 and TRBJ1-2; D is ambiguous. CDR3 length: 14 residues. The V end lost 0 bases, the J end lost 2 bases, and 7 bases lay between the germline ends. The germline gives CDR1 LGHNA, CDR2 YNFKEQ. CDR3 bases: TGTGCCAGCAGCCAAGAATCGGTGAACTATGGCTACACCTTC. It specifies CASSQESVNYGYTF.

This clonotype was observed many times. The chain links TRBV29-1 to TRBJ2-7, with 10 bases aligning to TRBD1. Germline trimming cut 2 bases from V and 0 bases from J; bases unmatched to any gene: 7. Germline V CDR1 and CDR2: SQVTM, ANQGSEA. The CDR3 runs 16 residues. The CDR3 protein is CSVETGTGVGSYEQYF. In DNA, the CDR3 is TGCAGCGTTGAAACCGGGACAGGGGTGGGCTCCTACGAGCAGTACTTC.

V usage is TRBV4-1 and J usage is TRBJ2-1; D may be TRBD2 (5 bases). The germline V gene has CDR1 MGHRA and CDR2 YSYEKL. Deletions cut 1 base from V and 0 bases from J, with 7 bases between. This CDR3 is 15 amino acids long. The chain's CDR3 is CASSQAGNSYNEQFF. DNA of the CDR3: TGCGCCAGCAGCCAAGCGGGGAACTCCTACAATGAGCAGTTCTTC.

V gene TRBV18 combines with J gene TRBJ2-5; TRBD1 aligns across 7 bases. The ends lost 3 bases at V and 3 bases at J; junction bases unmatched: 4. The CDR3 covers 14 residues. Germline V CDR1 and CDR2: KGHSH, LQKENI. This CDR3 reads CASSPLDREETQYF. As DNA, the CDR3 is TGTGCCAGCTCACCTCTAGACAGGGAAGAGACCCAGTACTTC. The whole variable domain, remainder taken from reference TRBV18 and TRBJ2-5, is NAGVMQNPRHLVRRRGQEARLRCSPMKGHSHVYWYRQLPEEGLKFMVYLQKENIIDESGMPKERFSAEFPKEGPSILRIQQVVRGDSAAYFCASSPLDREETQYFGPGTRLLVL.

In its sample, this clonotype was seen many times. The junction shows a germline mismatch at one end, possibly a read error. The CDR3 here is CASRPGLAQSF. CDR3 sequence (DNA): TGTGCCAGTAGGCCGGGACTAGCTCAATCCTTC. The V and J genes are TRBV28 and TRBJ2-1; TRBD2 matches at 9 bases. CDR1 MDHEN and CDR2 SYDVKM come from the germline V gene. CDR3 length equals 11 residues.

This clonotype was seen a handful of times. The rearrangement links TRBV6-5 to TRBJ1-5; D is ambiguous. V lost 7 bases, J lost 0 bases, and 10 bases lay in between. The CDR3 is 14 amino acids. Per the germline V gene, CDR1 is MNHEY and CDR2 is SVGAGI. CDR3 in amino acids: CASNPGNSNQPQHF. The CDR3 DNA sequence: TGTGCCAGCAACCCGGGAAATAGCAATCAGCCCCAGCATTTT.

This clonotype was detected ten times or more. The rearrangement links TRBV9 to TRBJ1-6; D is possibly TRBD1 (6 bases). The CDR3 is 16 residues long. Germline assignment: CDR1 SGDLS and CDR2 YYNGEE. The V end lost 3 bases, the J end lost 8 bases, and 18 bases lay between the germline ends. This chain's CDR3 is CASSETTGSDYSPLHF. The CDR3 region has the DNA TGTGCCAGCAGCGAGACTACAGGGTCGGACTATTCACCCCTCCACTTT.

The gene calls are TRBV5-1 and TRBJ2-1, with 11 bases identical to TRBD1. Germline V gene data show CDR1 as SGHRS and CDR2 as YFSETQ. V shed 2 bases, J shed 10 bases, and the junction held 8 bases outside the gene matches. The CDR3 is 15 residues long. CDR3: CASSLFGQGAEEQFF. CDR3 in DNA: TGCGCCAGCAGCTTATTTGGACAGGGGGCTGAGGAGCAGTTCTTC.

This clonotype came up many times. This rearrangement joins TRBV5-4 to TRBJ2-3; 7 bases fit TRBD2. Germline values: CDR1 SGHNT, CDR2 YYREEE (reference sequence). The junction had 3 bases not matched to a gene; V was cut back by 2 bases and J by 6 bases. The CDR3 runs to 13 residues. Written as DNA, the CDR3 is TGTGCCAGCAGCTTCCGGGGGGAGGATACGCAGTATTTT. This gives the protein CASSFRGEDTQYF.

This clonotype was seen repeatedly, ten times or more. The CDR3 nucleotides read TGTGCCAGCAGCTTAGCAGACAGGACCACTGAAGCTTTCTTT. It encodes CASSLADRTTEAFF. This chain joins TRBV7-6 and TRBJ1-1, with D possibly being TRBD1 (6 bases). This CDR3 region has 14 residues. Per germline, CDR1 SGHVS and CDR2 FNYEAQ. V was clipped by 0 bases and J by 4 bases, with 9 bases between them.

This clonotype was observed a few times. The CDR3 DNA reads TGTGCCAGCAGCTTAGGAGACGGGGGGGCATATACGCAGTATTTT. Amino acid sequence: CASSLGDGGAYTQYF. This chain uses TRBV7-6 with TRBJ2-3; TRBD2 agrees at 8 bases. The trim removed 1 base at V and 7 bases at J, leaving 7 bases unmatched. CDR1 is SGHVS, CDR2 FNYEAQ, per germline. The CDR3 loop spans 15 amino acids.

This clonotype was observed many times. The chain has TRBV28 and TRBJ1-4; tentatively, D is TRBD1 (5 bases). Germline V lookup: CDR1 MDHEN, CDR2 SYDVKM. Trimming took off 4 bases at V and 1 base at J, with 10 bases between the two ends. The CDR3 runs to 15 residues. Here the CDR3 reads CASSSGGRTNEKLFF. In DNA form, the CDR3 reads TGTGCCAGCAGTTCCGGGGGAAGAACTAATGAAAAACTGTTTTTT.

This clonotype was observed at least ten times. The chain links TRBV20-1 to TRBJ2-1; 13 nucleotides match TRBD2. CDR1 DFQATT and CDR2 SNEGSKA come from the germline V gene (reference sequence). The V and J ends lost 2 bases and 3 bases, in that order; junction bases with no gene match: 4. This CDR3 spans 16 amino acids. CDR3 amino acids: CSARKLAGGLYNEQFF. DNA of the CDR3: TGCAGTGCTAGAAAACTAGCGGGGGGGCTCTACAATGAGCAGTTCTTC.

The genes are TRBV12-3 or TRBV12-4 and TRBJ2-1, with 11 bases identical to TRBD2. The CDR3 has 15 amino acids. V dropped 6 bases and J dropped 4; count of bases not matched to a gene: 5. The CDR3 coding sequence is TGTGCCAGCAGACCTAGCGGGGGGAAATACAATGAGCAGTTCTTC. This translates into CASRPSGGKYNEQFF.

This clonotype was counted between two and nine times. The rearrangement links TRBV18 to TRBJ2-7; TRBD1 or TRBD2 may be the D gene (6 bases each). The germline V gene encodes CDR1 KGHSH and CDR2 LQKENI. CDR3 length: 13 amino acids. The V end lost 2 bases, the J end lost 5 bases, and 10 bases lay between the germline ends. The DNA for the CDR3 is TGTGCCAGCTCACCAGGGGGGCTCCACGAGCAGTACTTC. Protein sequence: CASSPGGLHEQYF.

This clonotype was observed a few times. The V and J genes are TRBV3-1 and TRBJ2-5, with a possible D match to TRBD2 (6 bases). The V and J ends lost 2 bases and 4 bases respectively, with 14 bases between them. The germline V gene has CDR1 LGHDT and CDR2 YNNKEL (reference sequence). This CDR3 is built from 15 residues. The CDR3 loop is CASSQNPGEGETQYF. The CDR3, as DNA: TGTGCCAGCAGCCAAAACCCGGGGGAAGGAGAGACCCAGTACTTC.

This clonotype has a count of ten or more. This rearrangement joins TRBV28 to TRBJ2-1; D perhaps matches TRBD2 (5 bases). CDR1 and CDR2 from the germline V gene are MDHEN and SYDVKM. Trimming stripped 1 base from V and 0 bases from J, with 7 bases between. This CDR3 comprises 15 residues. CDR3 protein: CASSLYAGSYNEQFF. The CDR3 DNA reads TGTGCCAGCAGTTTATATGCGGGCTCCTACAATGAGCAGTTCTTC.

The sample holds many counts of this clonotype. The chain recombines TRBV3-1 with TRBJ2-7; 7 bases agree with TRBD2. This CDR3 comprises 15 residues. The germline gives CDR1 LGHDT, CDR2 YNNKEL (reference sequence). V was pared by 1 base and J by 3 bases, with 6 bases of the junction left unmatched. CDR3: CASSQGGLLVYEQYF. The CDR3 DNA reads TGTGCCAGCAGCCAAGGGGGACTACTCGTCTACGAGCAGTACTTC.

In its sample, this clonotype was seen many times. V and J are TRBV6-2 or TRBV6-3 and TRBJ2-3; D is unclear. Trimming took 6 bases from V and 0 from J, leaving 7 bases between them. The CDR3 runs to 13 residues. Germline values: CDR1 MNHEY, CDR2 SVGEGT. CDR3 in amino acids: CASRFTSTDTQYF. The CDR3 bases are TGTGCCAGCAGGTTTACTAGCACAGATACGCAGTATTTT.

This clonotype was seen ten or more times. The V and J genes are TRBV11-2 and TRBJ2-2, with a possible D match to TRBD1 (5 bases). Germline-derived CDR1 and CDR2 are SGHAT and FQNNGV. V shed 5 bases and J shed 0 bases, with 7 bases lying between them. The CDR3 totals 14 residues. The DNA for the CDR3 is TGTGCCAGCAGCGTGACAGCGAACACCGGGGAGCTGTTTTTT. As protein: CASSVTANTGELFF.

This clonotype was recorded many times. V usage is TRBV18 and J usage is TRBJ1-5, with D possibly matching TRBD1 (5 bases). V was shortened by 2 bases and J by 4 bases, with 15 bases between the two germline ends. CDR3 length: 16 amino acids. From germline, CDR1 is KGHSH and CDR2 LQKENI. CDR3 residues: CASSPNAGRGNQPQHF. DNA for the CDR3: TGTGCCAGCTCACCAAACGCCGGCCGGGGGAATCAGCCCCAGCATTTT. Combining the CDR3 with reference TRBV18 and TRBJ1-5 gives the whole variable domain NAGVMQNPRHLVRRRGQEARLRCSPMKGHSHVYWYRQLPEEGLKFMVYLQKENIIDESGMPKERFSAEFPKEGPSILRIQQVVRGDSAAYFCASSPNAGRGNQPQHFGDGTRLSIL.

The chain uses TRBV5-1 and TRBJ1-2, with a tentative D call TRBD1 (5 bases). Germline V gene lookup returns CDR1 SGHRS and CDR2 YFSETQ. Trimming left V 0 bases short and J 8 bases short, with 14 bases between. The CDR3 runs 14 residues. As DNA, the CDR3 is TGCGCCAGCAGCTTGGACGGGACCCCCGGGGGCTACACCTTC. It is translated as CASSLDGTPGGYTF.

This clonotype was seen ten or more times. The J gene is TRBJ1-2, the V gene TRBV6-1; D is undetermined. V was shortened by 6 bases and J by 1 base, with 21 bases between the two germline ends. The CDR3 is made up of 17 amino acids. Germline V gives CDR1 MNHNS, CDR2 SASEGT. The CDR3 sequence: CASSQNLVAGFNYGYTF. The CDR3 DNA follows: TGTGCCAGCAGCCAGAATCTGGTGGCAGGATTTAACTATGGCTACACCTTC.

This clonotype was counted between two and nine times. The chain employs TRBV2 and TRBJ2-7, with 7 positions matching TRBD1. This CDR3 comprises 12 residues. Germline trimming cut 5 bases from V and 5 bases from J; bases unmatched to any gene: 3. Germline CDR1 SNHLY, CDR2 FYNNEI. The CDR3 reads CASSTGVHEQYF. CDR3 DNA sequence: TGTGCCAGCAGTACAGGGGTACACGAGCAGTACTTC.